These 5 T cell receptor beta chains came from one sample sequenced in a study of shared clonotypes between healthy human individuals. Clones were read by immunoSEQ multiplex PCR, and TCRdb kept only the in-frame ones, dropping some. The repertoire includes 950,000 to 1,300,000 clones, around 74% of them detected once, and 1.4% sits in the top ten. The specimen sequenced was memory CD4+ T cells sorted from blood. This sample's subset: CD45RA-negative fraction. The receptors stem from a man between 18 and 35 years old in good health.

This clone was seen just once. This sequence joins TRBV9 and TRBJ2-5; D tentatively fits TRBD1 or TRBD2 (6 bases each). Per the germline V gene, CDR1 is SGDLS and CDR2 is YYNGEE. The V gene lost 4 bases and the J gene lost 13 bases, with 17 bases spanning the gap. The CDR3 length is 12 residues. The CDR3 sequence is CASSPWGAPPYF. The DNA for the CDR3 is TGTGCCAGCAGCCCATGGGGGGCACCCCCGTACTTC.

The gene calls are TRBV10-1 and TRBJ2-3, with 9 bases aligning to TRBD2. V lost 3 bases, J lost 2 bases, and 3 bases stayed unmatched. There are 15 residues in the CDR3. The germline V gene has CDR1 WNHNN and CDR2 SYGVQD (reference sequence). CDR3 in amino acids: CASSDQRGVTDTQYF. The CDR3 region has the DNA TGCGCCAGCAGTGATCAGCGGGGGGTCACAGATACGCAGTATTTT.

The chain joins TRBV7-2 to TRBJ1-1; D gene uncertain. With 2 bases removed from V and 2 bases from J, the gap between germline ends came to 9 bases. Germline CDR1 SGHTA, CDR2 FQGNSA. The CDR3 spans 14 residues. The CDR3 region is CASSLREANTEAFF. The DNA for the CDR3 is TGTGCCAGCAGCTTAAGGGAAGCTAACACTGAAGCTTTCTTT.

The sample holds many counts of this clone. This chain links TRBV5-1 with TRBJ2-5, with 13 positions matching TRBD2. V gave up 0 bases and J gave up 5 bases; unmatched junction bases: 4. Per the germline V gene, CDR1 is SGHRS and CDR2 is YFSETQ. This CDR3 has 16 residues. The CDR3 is CASSLVGLAGVETQYF. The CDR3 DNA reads TGCGCCAGCAGCTTGGTAGGACTAGCGGGAGTGGAGACCCAGTACTTC. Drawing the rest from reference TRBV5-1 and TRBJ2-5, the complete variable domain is KAGVTQTPRYLIKTRGQQVTLSCSPISGHRSVSWYQQTPGQGLQFLFEYFSETQRNKGNFPGRFSGRQFSNSRSEMNVSTLELGDSALYLCASSLVGLAGVETQYFGPGTRLLVL.

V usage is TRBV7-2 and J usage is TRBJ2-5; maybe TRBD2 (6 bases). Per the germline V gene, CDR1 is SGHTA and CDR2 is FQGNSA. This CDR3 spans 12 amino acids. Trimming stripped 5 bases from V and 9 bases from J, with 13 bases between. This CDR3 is CASSPGTGAQYF. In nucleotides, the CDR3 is TGTGCCAGCAGCCCCGGGACGGGAGCCCAGTACTTC. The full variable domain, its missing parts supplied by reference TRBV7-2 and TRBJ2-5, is GAGVSQSPSNKVTEKGKDVELRCDPISGHTALYWYRQSLGQGLEFLIYFQGNSAPDKSGLPSDRFSAERTGGSVSTLTIQRTQQEDSAVYLCASSPGTGAQYFGPGTRLLVL.